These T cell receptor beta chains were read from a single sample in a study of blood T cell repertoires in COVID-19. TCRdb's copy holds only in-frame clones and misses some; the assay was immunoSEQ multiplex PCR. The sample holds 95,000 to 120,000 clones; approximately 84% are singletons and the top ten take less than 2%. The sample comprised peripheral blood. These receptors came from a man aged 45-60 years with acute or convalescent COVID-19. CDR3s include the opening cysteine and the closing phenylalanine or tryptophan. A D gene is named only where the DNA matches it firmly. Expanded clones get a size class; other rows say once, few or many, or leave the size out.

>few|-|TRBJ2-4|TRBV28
CASSLGVTKNIQYF
TGTGCCAGCAGCCTAGGGGTGACCAAAAACATTCAGTACTTC
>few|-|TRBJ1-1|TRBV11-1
CASAPYKGTEAFF
TGTGCCAGCGCACCTTATAAGGGGACTGAAGCTTTCTTT
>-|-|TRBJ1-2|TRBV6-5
CAGEGVSDYGYTF
TGTGCCGGCGAAGGGGTATCGGACTATGGCTACACCTTC
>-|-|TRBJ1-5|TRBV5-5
CASSLGAERFQPQHF
TGTGCCAGCAGCTTGGGGGCAGAACGTTTTCAGCCCCAGCATTTT
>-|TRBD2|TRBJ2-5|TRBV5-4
CASSQGLAGEGPQYF
TGTGCCAGCAGCCAGGGACTAGCGGGGGAGGGTCCCCAGTACTTC
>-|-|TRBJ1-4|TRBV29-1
CSATLTGRRIRDEKLFF
TGCAGCGCGACCCTTACAGGGCGGCGGATCAGGGATGAAAAACTGTTTTTT
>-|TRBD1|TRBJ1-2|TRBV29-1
CSVVTGARGYTF
TGCAGCGTTGTGACAGGGGCCAGAGGCTACACCTTC
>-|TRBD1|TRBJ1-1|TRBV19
CASSIPRTGAVFRTEAFF
TGTGCCAGTAGTATACCCCGGACAGGGGCAGTCTTCCGGACTGAAGCTTTCTTT
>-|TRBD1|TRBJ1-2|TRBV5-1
CASTEDRGRNGYTF
TGCGCCAGCACCGAGGACAGGGGGCGGAATGGCTACACCTTC
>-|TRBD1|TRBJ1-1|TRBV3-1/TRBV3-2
CASSPTGGMGTEAFF
TGTGCCAGCAGCCCCACAGGGGGAATGGGGACTGAAGCTTTCTTT
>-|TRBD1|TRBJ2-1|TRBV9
CASSAIGRDRGPGDSYNEQFF
TGTGCCAGCAGCGCAATCGGGAGGGACAGGGGGCCTGGGGATTCCTACAATGAGCAGTTCTTC
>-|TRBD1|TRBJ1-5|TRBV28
CATRDSSLRQPQHF
TGTGCCACCCGGGACAGCAGCTTGAGACAGCCCCAGCATTTT
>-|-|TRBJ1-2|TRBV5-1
CASSSMGHPGDGYTF
TGCGCCAGCAGCTCAATGGGGCACCCAGGGGATGGCTACACCTTC
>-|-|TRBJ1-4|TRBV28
CASKFQGRASEKLFF
TGTGCCAGCAAATTTCAGGGCAGGGCGAGTGAAAAACTGTTTTTT
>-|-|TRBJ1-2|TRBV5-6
CASSFGANGYTF
TGTGCCAGCAGCTTTGGAGCAAATGGCTACACCTTC
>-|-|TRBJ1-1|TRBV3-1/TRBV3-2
CASSQVIGFKTEAFF
TGTGCCAGCAGCCAAGTTATCGGGTTTAAAACTGAAGCTTTCTTT
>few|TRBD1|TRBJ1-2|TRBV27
CASSFSTGQGYTF
TGTGCCAGCAGTTTTTCGACAGGGCAGGGCTACACCTTC
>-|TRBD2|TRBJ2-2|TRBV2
CASGPGGPGELFF
TGTGCCAGCGGGCCGGGGGGGCCCGGGGAGCTGTTTTTT
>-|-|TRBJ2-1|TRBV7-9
CASSLGDFSYNEQFF
TGTGCCAGCAGCTTAGGGGACTTTTCCTACAATGAGCAGTTCTTC
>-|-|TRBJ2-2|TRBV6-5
CASAIRGTGELFF
TGTGCCAGTGCGATCAGGGGCACCGGGGAGCTGTTTTTT
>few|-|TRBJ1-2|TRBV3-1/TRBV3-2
CASSQVLGQFGYTF
TGTGCCAGCAGCCAAGTTCTCGGACAATTTGGCTACACCTTC
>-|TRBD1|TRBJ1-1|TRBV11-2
CASSPGQGGTEAFF
TGTGCCAGCAGCCCGGGACAGGGGGGCACTGAAGCTTTCTTT
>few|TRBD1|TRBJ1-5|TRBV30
CAWSATGGLQPQHF
TGTGCCTGGAGTGCAACAGGGGGCCTTCAGCCCCAGCATTTT
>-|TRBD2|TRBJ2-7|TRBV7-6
CASSPTSGYEQYF
TGTGCCAGCAGCCCGACTAGCGGTTACGAGCAGTACTTC
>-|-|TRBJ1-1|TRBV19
CASRNTENTEAFF
TGTGCCAGTAGGAATACAGAGAACACTGAAGCTTTCTTT
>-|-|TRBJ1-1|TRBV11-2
CASSFQTAGAEAFF
TGTGCCAGCAGCTTCCAGACGGCAGGCGCTGAAGCTTTCTTT
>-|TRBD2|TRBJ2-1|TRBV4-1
CASSRASGGQYNEQFF
TGCGCCAGCAGCCGGGCTAGCGGGGGGCAGTACAATGAGCAGTTCTTC
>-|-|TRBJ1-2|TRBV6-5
CASSQGRNGYTF
TGTGCCAGCAGTCAGGGCAGAAATGGCTACACCTTC
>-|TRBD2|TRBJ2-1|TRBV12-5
CASGLLPGGASYNEQFF
TGTGCTAGTGGTTTGCTGCCCGGGGGGGCCTCCTACAATGAGCAGTTCTTC
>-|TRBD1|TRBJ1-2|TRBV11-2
CASSLTGGKSRGYTF
TGTGCCAGCAGCCTGACAGGGGGCAAGTCGCGTGGCTACACCTTC
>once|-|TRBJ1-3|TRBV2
CASSKGGNTIYF
TGTGCCAGCTCAAAGGGGGGAAACACCATATATTTT
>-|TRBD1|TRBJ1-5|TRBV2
CASSRGEAQPQHF
TGTGCCAGCAGCAGGGGGGAGGCTCAGCCCCAGCATTTT
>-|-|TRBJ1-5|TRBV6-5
CASSYSAGYNQPQHF
TGTGCCAGCAGTTACTCCGCAGGGTACAATCAGCCCCAGCATTTT